The clone carrying this T cell receptor beta chain came up a few times. These data come from a study of blood T cell repertoires in COVID-19. At the level of the study: The origin of the acute and convalescent COVID-19 samples was the United States, Italy and Spain. PBMCs, B-cell-depleted T cells, or T cells were the source of the cDNA or gDNA that made up the material.

In the original analysis: Using reference gene primer amplification, nucleated cell counts were estimated. The method was immunoSEQ multiplex PCR; TCRdb's version includes in-frame clones alone and lacks a portion of them. V and J calls and clone size are copied from that table; D and trimming were computed from the DNA. The sample lists almost 300,000 clones; around 90% were seen once. Germline CDR1 MNHEY, CDR2 SVGAGI. The CDR3 length is 14 residues. The junction had 6 bases not matched to a gene; V was cut back by 8 bases and J by 6 bases. The chain joins TRBV6-5 to TRBJ1-6; TRBD1 aligns across 8 bases. What was sequenced was peripheral blood. This TCR derives from a man aged 70-80 years with acute or convalescent COVID-19. The CDR3 sequence is CASARDRLNSPLHF. The CDR3 DNA reads TGTGCCAGCGCTCGGGACAGGCTTAATTCACCCCTCCACTTT.